This T cell receptor beta chain was obtained from a study of blood T cell repertoires in COVID-19. Study information: Acute-phase and convalescent COVID-19 samples originated in the United States, Italy and Spain. Sources were T cells, B-cell-depleted T cells, or PBMCs; the material itself was cDNA or gDNA.

Authors' data handling: From reference gene primer amplification, estimates of nucleated cell counts were derived. Libraries were prepared by immunoSEQ multiplex PCR; TCRdb keeps only in-frame clonotypes and omits some of them. D and trimming come from the DNA, and the V and J calls and clone size come from that table. The repertoire includes about 30,000 clones, 65% to 70% of them detected once, and about a sixth sits in the top ten. Germline CDR1 reads SGHTS; CDR2 reads YDEGEE. Trimming shortened V by 2 bases and J by 8 bases, and 19 bases separated the two germline ends. The CDR3 spans 16 residues.

What was sequenced was peripheral blood. The sequence came from a human donor in a cohort sampled during active COVID-19. J is TRBJ1-4 and V is TRBV5-8, with a possible D match to TRBD1 (6 bases). DNA of the CDR3: TGTGCCAGCAGCTTCCGGGACACTATACCTGGGGAAAAACTGTTTTTT. This gives the protein CASSFRDTIPGEKLFF.